The 23 T cell receptor beta chains below come from one sample, sequenced in a study of blood T cells in healthy people across ages. Then a second PCR, running about 7 to 11 cycles, was carried out with a sample-barcoded 5' primer and a J-beta primer mix. TCRdb redid the calling of the 5' RACE reads with MiXCR, one entry per CDR3 protein. The data contain fewer than 2 million distinct CDR3 sequences, more than 35% of them singletons. The source material was blood. All receptors come from a human donor in good health.

The chain recombines TRBV5-1 with TRBJ2-1; 7 nucleotides align to TRBD1. With 4 bases clipped from V and 3 bases from J, the junction kept 7 bases outside the gene matches. CDR3 length: 15 residues. The germline CDR1 and CDR2 sequences are SGHRS and YFSETQ. The CDR3 DNA follows: TGCGCCAGCAGCATGACAGGGACCCTCTACAATGAGCAGTTCTTC. It yields the protein CASSMTGTLYNEQFF.

This clonotype was counted only a few times. The chain recombines TRBV10-3 with TRBJ2-1; 8 bases map to TRBD2. The V and J ends lost 6 bases and 7 bases, in that order; junction bases with no gene match: 11. Germline assignment: CDR1 ENHRY and CDR2 SYGVKD. The CDR3 is 15 residues long. CDR3 loop: CAISRSGGEFNEQFF. Here the CDR3 DNA reads TGTGCCATCAGCCGGAGCGGGGGAGAGTTTAATGAGCAGTTCTTC.

The rearrangement uses TRBV20-1 and TRBJ1-1; weak D call: TRBD1 (5 bases). The CDR3 has 15 amino acids. Germline CDR1 and CDR2: DFQATT and SNEGSKA (reference sequence). Trimming shortened V by 1 base and J by 0 bases, and 12 bases separated the two germline ends. The CDR3 DNA sequence: TGCAGTGCTAGAGTCCCGACAGACATGAACACTGAAGCTTTCTTT. It specifies CSARVPTDMNTEAFF.

A word on this clonotype: Germline is not matched at one junction end, which may reflect a read error. V usage is TRBV4-3 and J usage is TRBJ1-2; TRBD1 might be the D (5 bases). Germline V CDR1 and CDR2: LGHNA, YSLEER. CDR3 length: 15 amino acids. CDR3 residues: CASSQDRWGTYGHTF. The CDR3, as DNA: TGCGCCAGCAGCCAAGACCGGTGGGGGACTTATGGCCACACCTTC.

This clonotype was found many times. V and J are TRBV20-1 and TRBJ2-7; possibly TRBD1 for D (7 bases). The germline V gene has CDR1 DFQATT and CDR2 SNEGSKA (reference sequence). The CDR3 contains 16 residues. V dropped 0 bases and J dropped 2 bases, with 17 bases sitting between them. This CDR3 is CSARDLGQGEAYEQYF. The CDR3, as DNA: TGCAGTGCTAGAGATCTGGGGCAGGGGGAGGCCTACGAGCAGTACTTC.

The genes are TRBV9 and TRBJ2-1; D uncertain. There are 17 residues in the CDR3. Germline V CDR1 and CDR2: SGDLS, YYNGEE. The ends were cut back, 3 bases at V and 0 bases at J, with 16 bases in the middle. The CDR3 nucleotides read TGTGCCAGCAGCGCCTCAACGTCGGGTCGCTCCTACAATGAGCAGTTCTTC. Protein product: CASSASTSGRSYNEQFF.

The count of this clonotype is one. The rearrangement links TRBV7-9 to TRBJ1-4, with TRBD1 identical over 7 bases. From germline, CDR1 is SEHNR and CDR2 FQNEAQ (reference sequence). This CDR3 has 15 amino acids. With V trimmed by 4 bases and J by 6 bases, 8 bases remained unmatched. The CDR3 DNA reads as TGTGCCAGCAGCTCGATACAGGGGTGGGATGAAAAACTGTTTTTT. The encoded protein is CASSSIQGWDEKLFF.

This clonotype was counted only a few times. This chain connects TRBV12-3 or TRBV12-4 to TRBJ1-1, with 7 bases fitting TRBD1. The CDR3 sequence is 15 residues long. The V and J ends lost 7 bases and 8 bases, in that order; junction bases with no gene match: 16. The CDR3 reads CASIPRDRDISEAFF. The CDR3 region has the DNA TGTGCCAGCATTCCCCGGGACAGAGACATATCCGAAGCTTTCTTT.

This clonotype has more than one count but fewer than ten. The chain combines TRBV10-3 with TRBJ2-7; the match to TRBD1 covers 9 bases. The junction had 12 bases not matched to a gene; V was cut back by 3 bases and J by 6 bases. The CDR3 sequence is 16 residues long. Per germline, CDR1 ENHRY and CDR2 SYGVKD. CDR3 sequence reads: CAISDPPGQGVTEQYF. CDR3 bases: TGTGCCATCAGTGACCCCCCGGGACAGGGCGTAACCGAGCAGTACTTC.

This rearrangement joins TRBV7-2 to TRBJ1-2; 8 nucleotides align to TRBD1. The CDR3 is made up of 15 amino acids. V gave up 7 bases and J gave up 4 bases; unmatched junction bases: 11. Germline CDR1 SGHTA, CDR2 FQGNSA. In DNA, the CDR3 is TGTGCCAGCAACCTTTCCAGGGACAGGTTCTATGGCTACACCTTC. Its protein product is CASNLSRDRFYGYTF.

This clonotype was detected only a few times. The chain joins TRBV6-2 or TRBV6-3 to TRBJ2-5; D is perhaps TRBD2 (5 bases). The germline V gene has CDR1 MNHEY and CDR2 SVGEGT. Between the trimmed V and J ends, which lost 7 bases and 1 base, there was a span of 13 bases. The CDR3 consists of 14 residues. The CDR3 sequence is CASIEGGGQETQYF. CDR3 DNA sequence: TGTGCCAGCATTGAGGGTGGTGGCCAAGAGACCCAGTACTTC.

As regards this clonotype: A junction boundary mismatches the germline segment, possibly from a read error. V is TRBV20-1 and J is TRBJ1-1; D is unresolved. This CDR3 contains 14 residues. Per germline, CDR1 DFQATT and CDR2 SNEGSKA (reference sequence). The CDR3 DNA sequence: TGCAGTGCTGGAGATCTGGGGTCGAACACTGAAGCTTTCTTT. Encoded protein: CSAGDLGSNTEAFF.

The chain joins TRBV5-1 to TRBJ2-1; D remains ambiguous. Germline V gene lookup returns CDR1 SGHRS and CDR2 YFSETQ. V was trimmed by 4 bases and J by 10 bases, leaving 15 bases between them. CDR3 length: 13 amino acids. The chain's CDR3 is CASSPQRLSEQFF. The CDR3 nucleotides read TGCGCCAGCAGCCCACAGAGGCTCAGCGAGCAGTTCTTC.

This clonotype has more than one count but fewer than ten. This sequence joins TRBV5-5 and TRBJ1-1; 7 nucleotides agree with TRBD1. Germline CDR1 reads SGHKS; CDR2 reads YYEKEE (reference sequence). Trimming removed 2 bases from V and 1 base from J; junction bases left unmatched: 2. CDR3 size: 14 residues. The CDR3 loop reads CASSFTGENTEAFF. CDR3 DNA sequence: TGTGCCAGCAGCTTTACAGGGGAGAACACTGAAGCTTTCTTT.

The chain is built from TRBV4-3 and TRBJ2-1; 9 bases line up with TRBD2. Germline-derived CDR1 and CDR2 are LGHNA and YSLEER. CDR3 length equals 17 residues. The V gene end was trimmed by 0 bases and the J gene end by 6 bases; junction bases not matched to a gene: 9. CDR3: CASSQDGASGEANEQFF. DNA for the CDR3: TGCGCCAGCAGCCAAGATGGTGCTAGCGGGGAAGCCAATGAGCAGTTCTTC.

The J gene is TRBJ1-2, the V gene TRBV5-1; 7 nucleotides align to TRBD1. The length of the CDR3 is 14 residues. Unmatched junction bases numbered 10, after V lost 4 bases and J lost 7 bases. CDR1 and CDR2 (germline): SGHRS, YFSETQ. This CDR3 reads CASSQNPGGAGYTF. CDR3 DNA sequence: TGCGCCAGCAGCCAAAACCCAGGGGGGGCTGGCTACACCTTC.

This clonotype was seen a handful of times. The chain joins TRBV5-1 to TRBJ1-6; D gene uncertain. CDR3 size: 15 residues. Trimming took off 0 bases at V and 9 bases at J, with 13 bases between the two ends. Germline CDR1 SGHRS, CDR2 YFSETQ. CDR3 in DNA: TGCGCCAGCAGCTTGGAAGCGGGGTCAGGTTCACCCCTCCACTTT. Its protein is CASSLEAGSGSPLHF.

The CDR3, as DNA: TGTGCCAGCAGCTTAGTCGGGGGGAGCGGGGAGCTAGAAAAACTGTTTTTT. Translated, it gives CASSLVGGSGELEKLFF. The rearrangement joins TRBV7-2 to TRBJ1-4, with D possibly matching TRBD1 (5 bases). Trimming shortened V by 1 base and J by 8 bases, and 20 bases separated the two germline ends. The CDR3 consists of 17 residues. Germline assignment: CDR1 SGHTA and CDR2 FQGNSA. Full variable domain (outside the CDR3, taken from reference TRBV7-2 and TRBJ1-4): GAGVSQSPSNKVTEKGKDVELRCDPISGHTALYWYRQSLGQGLEFLIYFQGNSAPDKSGLPSDRFSAERTGGSVSTLTIQRTQQEDSAVYLCASSLVGGSGELEKLFFGSGTQLSVL.

CDR3 region: CASSQDLASNEKLFF. CDR3 nucleotide sequence: TGTGCCAGCAGCCAAGATTTGGCCAGCAATGAAAAACTGTTTTTT. This sequence joins TRBV4-2 and TRBJ1-4; D gene uncertain. Trimming stripped 0 bases from V and 5 bases from J, with 10 bases between. This CDR3 has 15 amino acids. Germline loops: CDR1 LGHNA, CDR2 YNFKEQ.

The chain carries TRBV5-1 and TRBJ2-7; no clear D gene. This CDR3 spans 13 amino acids. Germline V gene lookup returns CDR1 SGHRS and CDR2 YFSETQ. Trimming removed 4 bases at V and 3 bases at J, with 11 bases between. Written as DNA, the CDR3 is TGCGCCAGCAGCCCTGAGGACCACTACGAGCAGTACTTC. Its protein is CASSPEDHYEQYF.

The chain combines TRBV6-1 with TRBJ1-4; D call uncertain. Trimming took off 3 bases at V and 1 base at J, with 12 bases between the two ends. Germline V gene sequence: CDR1 MNHNS, CDR2 SASEGT. CDR3 length equals 16 residues. The CDR3 bases are TGTGCCAGCAGTGATCAGTCGCGGGGAACTAATGAAAAACTGTTTTTT. The encoded protein is CASSDQSRGTNEKLFF.

The chain recombines TRBV29-1 with TRBJ1-4; D gene unclear. The CDR3 is 11 amino acids. The V gene lost 3 bases and the J gene lost 7 bases, with 6 bases spanning the gap. CDR1 is SQVTM, CDR2 ANQGSEA, per germline. The CDR3 protein is CSVDTREKLFF. The CDR3 DNA sequence: TGCAGCGTTGATACTCGTGAAAAACTGTTTTTT. The complete variable domain, with remaining parts taken from reference TRBV29-1 and TRBJ1-4, reads SAVISQKPSRDICQRGTSLTIQCQVDSQVTMMFWYRQQPGQSLTLIATANQGSEATYESGFVIDKFPISRPNLTFSTLTVSNMSPEDSSIYLCSVDTREKLFFGSGTQLSVL.

The chain links TRBV28 to TRBJ1-2; a weak D match, TRBD1 (6 bases). In germline, CDR1 is MDHEN, CDR2 SYDVKM. The CDR3 totals 12 residues. V dropped 8 bases and J dropped 7 bases, with 14 bases sitting between them. For the CDR3, the DNA is TGTGCCAGCTGGCAGGGGAGGTCTGGCTACACCTTC. This sequence encodes CASWQGRSGYTF.